Presented here are 30 T cell receptor beta chains from one specimen sequenced in a study of breast tumors, draining lymph nodes, adjacent tissues. Samples came from axillary lymph nodes draining the breast cancer. Each CDR3 protein gets one entry after TCRdb re-called the multiplex PCR reads with MiXCR. The repertoire includes 150,000 to 200,000 distinct CDR3 sequences, 25% to 40% of them detected once, and 3% to 4% sits in the top ten. Sequencing was carried out using axillary lymph node tissue. The receptors stem from a female donor with breast cancer. Some clones in this sample may be carry-over from other donors' samples.

The sample holds many counts of this clonotype. The V gene is TRBV6-2 or TRBV6-3, the J gene TRBJ2-5; D remains unclear. The V gene lost 6 bases and the J gene lost 5 bases, with 16 bases spanning the gap. The V gene's germline CDR1 is MNHEY and CDR2 SVGEGT. This CDR3 is 14 amino acids long. CDR3: CASRESARRETQYF. The CDR3 coding sequence is TGTGCCAGCAGAGAAAGCGCGAGGCGGGAGACCCAGTACTTC.

The rearrangement joins TRBV5-5 to TRBJ1-1, with 9 nucleotides matching TRBD1. The CDR3 contains 16 residues. With 9 bases clipped from V and 5 bases from J, the junction kept 17 bases outside the gene matches. The germline V gene has CDR1 SGHKS and CDR2 YYEKEE (reference sequence). The CDR3 here is CATFLQQGASGTEAFF. CDR3 nucleotide sequence: TGTGCCACCTTCCTGCAACAGGGGGCTAGTGGGACTGAAGCTTTCTTT.

At least ten counts were recorded for this clonotype. This chain uses TRBV10-3 with TRBJ2-3, with TRBD2 matching 10 bases. Germline V lookup: CDR1 ENHRY, CDR2 SYGVKD. The length of the CDR3 is 14 residues. The J segment lost 1 base and the V segment lost 6 bases, leaving 1 base of the junction unmatched. The CDR3 region has the DNA TGTGCCATCAGCGGACTAGCGGGCACAGATACGCAGTATTTT. It codes for CAISGLAGTDTQYF.

The chain has TRBV27 and TRBJ2-5; D is unresolved. CDR3 size: 14 residues. Germline values: CDR1 MNHEY, CDR2 SMNVEV (reference sequence). V was cut by 3 bases and J by 3 bases, with 11 bases left in between. As DNA, the CDR3 is TGTGCCAGCAGTTTTGGGTACAGTAAAGAGACCCAGTACTTC. It is translated as CASSFGYSKETQYF.

A word on this clonotype: A read error is possible here, since a much larger clone lies one base away. CDR3 loop: CASAGQGVLGDQYF. CDR3 bases: TGTGCCAGTGCAGGACAGGGAGTTTTAGGCGACCAGTACTTC. This rearrangement joins TRBV27 to TRBJ2-7; 8 bases fit TRBD1. The germline V gene encodes CDR1 MNHEY and CDR2 SMNVEV (reference sequence). Trimming removed 9 bases from V and 10 bases from J; junction bases left unmatched: 17. This CDR3 is 14 amino acids long.

In the case of this clonotype: A much larger clone sits a single nucleotide away, making a read error possible. The rearrangement uses TRBV24-1 and TRBJ2-2; TRBD1 agrees at 7 bases. The CDR3 is made up of 14 amino acids. Per the germline V gene, CDR1 is KGHDR and CDR2 is SFDVKD. Here the CDR3 reads CATSAHRGTGELSF. The CDR3 DNA follows: TGTGCCACCAGTGCCCACAGGGGCACCGGGGAGCTGTCTTTT.

This clonotype was counted between two and nine times. This clone may be a read error of a much larger clone one base away. This chain connects TRBV5-6 to TRBJ2-3; TRBD2 agrees at 8 bases. This CDR3 is built from 18 residues. V dropped 4 bases and J dropped 2; count of bases not matched to a gene: 15. CDR1 SGHDT and CDR2 YYEEEE come from the germline V gene. The CDR3 DNA reads TGTGCCAGCAGCGGCGTTATACCCGGGGGGGGATACACAGATACGCAGTATTTT. Amino acid sequence: CASSGVIPGGGYTDTQYF.

As for this clonotype: This may be a read error, as it is one base from a much larger clone. The V gene is TRBV11-2, the J gene TRBJ2-1; D may be TRBD2 (6 bases). This CDR3 has 11 amino acids. Per the germline V gene, CDR1 is SGHAT and CDR2 is FQNNGV. DNA for the CDR3: TGTGCCAGCAAATTGGGTCGGGAGCCGTTCTTC. Residues: CASKLGREPFF.

On this clonotype: It may be a read error: a sequence one base away is much more abundant. The chain employs TRBV7-2 and TRBJ2-1, with TRBD2 matching over 11 bases. The CDR3 consists of 15 residues. Germline V gene sequence: CDR1 SGHTA, CDR2 FQGNSA. The CDR3, as DNA: TGTGCCAGCAGCTTAGGGACTAGCGGGTACAATGAGCAGCTCTTC. It is translated as CASSLGTSGYNEQLF.

This clonotype has just a few counts. The chain couples TRBV7-3 to TRBJ1-1; D is perhaps TRBD1 (6 bases). V was shortened by 4 bases and J by 3 bases, with 15 bases between the two germline ends. Germline CDR1 reads SGHTA; CDR2 reads FQGTGA. CDR3 length: 15 amino acids. The CDR3 DNA reads TGTGCCAGCAGCTCTACAGGGAGAGGGGACACTGAAGCTTTCTTT. As protein: CASSSTGRGDTEAFF.

Ten or more counts support this clonotype. This chain joins TRBV7-2 and TRBJ2-3; TRBD2 is a possible D gene (7 bases). Deletions cut 7 bases from V and 4 bases from J, with 12 bases between. The CDR3 covers 13 residues. The germline V gene encodes CDR1 SGHTA and CDR2 FQGNSA. The CDR3, as DNA: TGTGCCAGCACCGGGGGGCCCCCAGATACGCAGTATTTT. Its translation is CASTGGPPDTQYF.

Ten or more counts support this clonotype. A much larger clone lies a single base off, so this may be a read error. The V and J genes are TRBV20-1 and TRBJ2-5; possible D gene TRBD1, 5 bases. With 6 bases removed from V and 7 bases from J, the gap between germline ends came to 21 bases. The germline V gene encodes CDR1 DFQATT and CDR2 SNEGSKA (reference sequence). This CDR3 has 14 residues. Here the CDR3 DNA reads TGCAGTGCCAGGTTACAGGTGGCGCGAGCGACCCAGTACTTC. This encodes CSARLQVARATQYF.

This clonotype has a count of ten or more. The chain carries TRBV5-1 and TRBJ2-5; no clear D. Germline loops: CDR1 SGHRS, CDR2 YFSETQ. This CDR3 contains 14 residues. V shed 0 bases and J shed 5 bases, with 11 bases lying between them. The CDR3 is CASSLEYMGETQYF. The CDR3 DNA reads TGCGCCAGCAGCTTGGAGTATATGGGGGAGACCCAGTACTTC.

This clonotype was seen at least ten times. This chain connects TRBV4-1 to TRBJ2-3, with TRBD2 matching 9 bases. Trimming at V came to 3 bases and at J to 2 bases, leaving 6 bases not matched to a gene. The CDR3 sequence is 16 residues long. Germline V gene lookup returns CDR1 MGHRA and CDR2 YSYEKL. The CDR3: CASSQGGRGVTDTQYF. Written as DNA, the CDR3 is TGCGCCAGCAGCCAGGGCGGGAGGGGGGTCACAGATACGCAGTATTTT.

The chain employs TRBV29-1 and TRBJ2-7, with D perhaps matching TRBD2 (6 bases). The CDR3 has 11 amino acids. Germline assignment: CDR1 SQVTM and CDR2 ANQGSEA. V lost 8 bases and J lost 2, with 10 bases in between. The CDR3 DNA follows: TGCAGCTTGGAGGGGACCTACGAGCAGTACTTC. Its translation is CSLEGTYEQYF.

In this sample, this clonotype turned up many times. The chain recombines TRBV27 with TRBJ2-5, with TRBD2 identical over 7 bases. Trimming cost V 0 bases and J 2 bases; bases outside gene matches: 3. Germline values: CDR1 MNHEY, CDR2 SMNVEV (reference sequence). This CDR3 has 15 residues. CDR3 protein: CASSLSRGLQETQYF. In DNA, the CDR3 is TGTGCCAGCAGTTTATCGCGGGGGTTACAAGAGACCCAGTACTTC.

This clonotype has a count of ten or more. A much bigger clone sits one base away, suggesting this may be a read error. This chain uses TRBV5-1 with TRBJ1-5, with 7 bases aligning to TRBD1. Germline V gene data show CDR1 as SGHRS and CDR2 as YFSETQ. This CDR3 region has 14 residues. CDR3 residues: CASSLGQGNHPQHF. The DNA for the CDR3 is TGCGCCAGCAGCTTGGGACAGGGCAATCACCCCCAGCATTTT.

With respect to this clonotype: The junction and the germline gene differ at one end; a read error may be behind it. The chain joins TRBV20-1 to TRBJ2-3; D gene ambiguous. CDR1 DFQATT and CDR2 SNEGSKA come from the germline V gene (reference sequence). The CDR3 totals 14 residues. The CDR3 region is CSARDSRFTATQYF. The CDR3 bases are TGCAGCGCTAGAGATTCCAGGTTCACAGCTACGCAGTATTTT.

The V gene is TRBV6-6, the J gene TRBJ2-2; D is ambiguous. Deletions cut 7 bases from V and 7 bases from J, with 16 bases between. The CDR3 is 14 amino acids. The germline V gene encodes CDR1 MNHNY and CDR2 SVGAGI (reference sequence). The CDR3 DNA sequence: TGTGCCAGCACCCTGAGCCAATTGGTCGGGGAGCTGTTTTTT. This translates into CASTLSQLVGELFF.

About this clonotype itself: Just one base apart from a much larger clone, this may be a read error. The CDR3 end shows no conserved phenylalanine or tryptophan, and so a read error is likely. The chain combines TRBV6-1 with TRBJ1-2; 10 bases match TRBD1. The CDR3 has 15 residues. J gave up 4 bases and V 4 bases, and 6 bases lay outside the gene matches. Germline values: CDR1 MNHNS, CDR2 SASEGT. CDR3 region: CASSGWDRGGYGYTL. CDR3 DNA: TGTGCCAGCAGTGGGTGGGACAGGGGCGGCTATGGCTACACCCTC.

This clonotype occurred many times. CDR3 coding DNA: TGTGCCAGCTCATCAAACGCGGGGGGCGAGACCCAGTACTTC. Amino acids: CASSSNAGGETQYF. The chain carries TRBV18 and TRBJ2-5; 8 positions match TRBD2. V shed 5 bases, J shed 5 bases, and the junction held 7 bases outside the gene matches. The CDR3 is made up of 14 amino acids. Germline CDR1 is KGHSH and CDR2 is LQKENI.

This clonotype has at least ten counts. This may be a read error, as it is one base from a much larger clone. This chain uses TRBV20-1 with TRBJ2-5, with D tentatively TRBD1 or TRBD2 (5 bases each). This CDR3 contains 14 residues. From germline, CDR1 is DFQATT and CDR2 SNEGSKA (reference sequence). The CDR3 reads CSASSQGPQATQYF. The CDR3 DNA reads TGCAGTGCTAGTTCCCAGGGACCCCAAGCGACCCAGTACTTC.

This clonotype was seen at least ten times. V usage is TRBV3-1 and J usage is TRBJ2-7; 8 bases agree with TRBD2. CDR3 length: 13 amino acids. Trimming at V came to 4 bases and at J to 3 bases, leaving 2 bases not matched to a gene. Germline CDR1 LGHDT, CDR2 YNNKEL (reference sequence). The CDR3 reads CASSPGTSYEQYF. The CDR3 bases are TGTGCCAGCAGCCCTGGGACTAGCTACGAGCAGTACTTC.

This CDR3 is CASSLRGHTEAFF. DNA for the CDR3: TGTGCCAGCAGCCTTAGGGGGCACACTGAAGCTTTCTTT. The chain combines TRBV7-6 with TRBJ1-1; 7 bases are a match to TRBD1. CDR1 is SGHVS and CDR2 is FNYEAQ in the germline V gene. The trim removed 5 bases at V and 3 bases at J, leaving 3 bases unmatched. The CDR3 contains 13 residues.

In this sample, this clonotype turned up many times. The chain combines TRBV5-6 with TRBJ2-2, with D possibly matching TRBD1 (6 bases). V gave up 3 bases and J gave up 5 bases, with 17 bases separating them. Germline V lookup: CDR1 SGHDT, CDR2 YYEEEE. The CDR3 length is 16 residues. CDR3: CASSSGPLRGTGELFF. CDR3 DNA sequence: TGTGCCAGCAGCTCGGGACCCCTTAGGGGGACCGGGGAGCTGTTTTTT.

This clonotype was seen repeatedly, ten times or more. CDR3 nucleotides: TGTGCCAGCAGTTTTGAGTATCGGTCTGGAAACACCATATATTTT. This codes for CASSFEYRSGNTIYF. The genes are TRBV12-3 or TRBV12-4 and TRBJ1-3; D ambiguous. The CDR3 runs to 15 residues. V was trimmed by 3 bases and J by 1 base, leaving 10 bases between them.

This clonotype appeared many times. The genes are TRBV30 and TRBJ2-5; D perhaps matches TRBD1 (7 bases). Trimming removed 3 bases from V and 6 bases from J, with 17 bases in between. Per germline, CDR1 GTSNPN and CDR2 SVGIG (reference sequence). The CDR3 is 14 residues long. CDR3 sequence (DNA): TGTGCCTGGAGAAAGGAGGGGGCAGGAAAGACCCAGTACTTC. Its protein product is CAWRKEGAGKTQYF.

Comment on this clonotype: This may be a read error, as it is one base from a much larger clone. This chain links TRBV24-1 with TRBJ1-3, with 7 bases lining up with TRBD1. Germline assignment: CDR1 KGHDR and CDR2 SFDVKD. J was trimmed by 2 bases and V by 4 bases; bases with no gene match: 10. This CDR3 contains 17 residues. The CDR3 loop reads CATSEKRQGLPGNTIYF. DNA for the CDR3: TGTGCCACCAGTGAGAAACGACAGGGCCTTCCTGGAAACACCATATATTTT.

This clonotype was counted many times. The chain uses TRBV20-1 and TRBJ2-5; TRBD1 agrees at 7 bases. This CDR3 has 14 residues. The V and J ends lost 6 bases and 2 bases, in that order; junction bases with no gene match: 9. CDR1 and CDR2 (germline): DFQATT, SNEGSKA (reference sequence). The CDR3 DNA follows: TGCAGTGCCCCACCGGGACAGCAGCAAGAGACCCAGTACTTC. Translating it yields CSAPPGQQQETQYF.

The table lists this clonotype with a few counts. Just one base apart from a much larger clone, this may be a read error. CDR3 sequence reads: CASSGGKPYEQYF. CDR3 nucleotide sequence: TGTGCCAGCAGCGGGGGAAAACCCTACGAGCAGTACTTC. V and J are TRBV5-4 and TRBJ2-7; D possibly matches TRBD1 or TRBD2 (5 bases each). Trimming shortened V by 4 bases and J by 2 bases, and 10 bases separated the two germline ends. The CDR3 has 13 amino acids. CDR1 and CDR2 from the germline V gene are SGHNT and YYREEE (reference sequence). The full variable domain, its missing parts supplied by reference TRBV5-4 and TRBJ2-7, is ETGVTQSPTHLIKTRGQQVTLRCSSQSGHNTVSWYQQALGQGPQFIFQYYREEENGRGNFPPRFSGLQFPNYSSELNVNALELDDSALYLCASSGGKPYEQYFGPGTRLTVT.